This T cell receptor (beta chain) was observed in a study of blood T cell repertoires in COVID-19 (TCRdb year 2020). Notes on the research overall: Samples from collaborators originated in the United States, Italy and Spain and spanned both the acute and convalescent phases of COVID-19. Where available, HLA class I and class II types were taken from metadata supplied by the sample provider and were not determined by assay-based typing. The repertoires were released in a freely available public database meant as a resource for research on the immune response to SARS-CoV-2. Subjects who had been exposed to COVID-19, were actively infected with it, or had recovered from it provided the deeply sampled blood TCRbeta repertoires that made up the dataset. The material from the prospective study consisted of cDNA or gDNA derived from T cells, B-cell-depleted T cells, or PBMCs. The samples were drawn from the first 160 participants of the ongoing ImmuneRACE study and from 1,254 subjects provided by 6 global collaborators. The sample metadata nearly always contained a de-identified subject ID, COVID-19 status, age in years and sex. The investigation overall reported the following: Clinical and demographic metadata were provided uncurated, with the amount varying by source and participant.

There are 16 amino acids in the CDR3, from cysteine to phenylalanine inclusive. The entry retains the CDR3 DNA only, 48 bases that are in frame from base 1. Via the germline V gene, CDR1 is SGHVS and CDR2 FQNEAQ. Trimming takes 1 base off V and 0 bases off J; junction bases not matched to a gene: 5. The immunoSEQ Assay, a bias-controlled multiplex PCR, was used to amplify TCRbeta CDR3 regions from genomic DNA. In the paper's pipeline: Within the assay, amplification of reference gene primers was used to estimate how many nucleated cells each sample contained. To quantify the absolute abundance of each unique TCRbeta CDR3 rearrangement, sequence reads were collapsed and filtered. Productive Simpson clonality was computed per sample as the square root of Simpson's diversity index over productive rearrangements. TCRdb mirrors the immuneACCESS table, restricted to in-frame sequences. Some clones are absent from its copies; in checked studies, under half trace to an unresolved V gene, and the reason for the others is unknown. Clonal size and the V and J genes are those of that table, whereas D and trimming came from the DNA. The sample has roughly 200,000 clones on record, over 80% of them singletons. Less than 1.5% of the sample comes from the top ten.

Participants in the prospective study were enrolled through a virtual design, were aged 18 to 89 years, and lived in 24 United States geographic areas. To assign participants to cohorts, the prospective study relied on clinical history that participants themselves reported in a screening survey and a study questionnaire. For ImmuneRACE Cohort 3, a participant was defined as recovered based on two consecutive negative NP/OP PCR tests, clearance by a healthcare professional, or resolution of symptoms. Mobile phlebotomists in the prospective study collected whole blood, serum and a nasopharyngeal or oropharyngeal swab from every participant. Over a roughly two-month period, participants in the prospective study had the option of providing additional blood draws and questionnaires. Before DNA extraction, prospective study blood samples were shipped either frozen or at room temperature. About this clone: This receptor's antigen is unknown. Base qualities are not at hand, and no much larger clone is one base apart.

The chain links TRBV7-8 with TRBJ2-7; TRBD2 lines up with 8 middle nucleotides. Sequences were obtained from PBMCs or T cells enriched from blood (not recorded which). The receptor comes from a man aged 25 to 45 who had recovered from COVID-19. The CDR3 loop reads CASSLVDGRASYEQYF. The nucleotide sequence is TGTGCCAGCAGCTTAGTTGACGGGAGGGCCTCCTACGAGCAGTACTTC.